This TCR beta chain was found in a study of T cells of healthy individuals. Using its own MiXCR run on the 5' RACE reads, TCRdb lists one record per CDR3 protein. This table holds just over 40,000 distinct CDR3 sequences, around 4.5% found once. Germline V gene lookup returns CDR1 DFQATT and CDR2 SNEGSKA (reference sequence). V lost 3 bases, J lost 4 bases, and 9 bases lay in between. This CDR3 comprises 12 residues. The sample holds many counts of this clonotype. This sequence was found in a human donor in good health. The chain links TRBV20-1 to TRBJ1-2; D not certain. CDR3 protein: CSASGEIYGYTF. The CDR3 DNA sequence: TGCAGTGCTAGCGGTGAGATCTATGGCTACACCTTC.